The 31 T cell receptor beta chains in this list originate from one sample, sequenced in a study of T cells in Graves' hyperthyroidism and ophthalmopathy. Researchers amplified the TCR beta CDR3 regions from RNA transcripts. TCR CDR3 underwent first-round RT-PCR with the HTBI primer set. TCRdb independently ran MiXCR on the multiplex PCR reads; one entry per CDR3 protein. The top ten clones hold about 11% of a sample with about 480,000 distinct CDR3 sequences, around 22% of them seen once. The source material was blood. The receptors here all came from a woman aged 25 to 39 with Graves' ophthalmopathy.

Points on this clonotype: A much bigger clone sits one base away, suggesting this may be a read error. The chain is built from TRBV6-5 and TRBJ2-5; 8 nucleotides line up with TRBD2. This CDR3 spans 16 amino acids. Germline CDR1 and CDR2: MNHEY and SVGAGI. In nucleotides, the CDR3 is TGTGCCAGCAGCTTAGTCCCGCGGGGGGTCCAGGAGACCCGGTACTTC. Amino acids: CASSLVPRGVQETRYF.

This clonotype was counted ten times or more. The chain couples TRBV6-2 or TRBV6-3 to TRBJ2-2, with D maybe TRBD2 (7 bases). This CDR3 contains 15 residues. V lost 5 bases and J 3 bases, leaving 13 bases between the germline ends. Germline V gives CDR1 MNHEY, CDR2 SVGEGT. The CDR3 here is CASSRWGGDTGELFF. CDR3 in DNA: TGTGCCAGCAGTCGTTGGGGGGGCGACACCGGGGAGCTGTTTTTT.

This clonotype was seen at least ten times. The rearrangement uses TRBV10-3 and TRBJ2-6, with D perhaps matching TRBD2 (5 bases). The germline V gene encodes CDR1 ENHRY and CDR2 SYGVKD. V shed 5 bases and J shed 12 bases, with 14 bases lying between them. The CDR3 totals 13 residues. This CDR3 is CAISREPSGVLTF. CDR3 nucleotide sequence: TGTGCCATCAGTCGGGAACCTTCCGGCGTCCTGACTTTC.

This clonotype was recorded at least ten times. The chain links TRBV7-9 to TRBJ2-7; D is unresolved. The germline V gene encodes CDR1 SEHNR and CDR2 FQNEAQ (reference sequence). V lost 5 bases, J lost 3 bases, and 14 bases lay in between. This CDR3 is built from 14 residues. CDR3: CASSLAGLDYEQYF. CDR3 DNA sequence: TGTGCCAGCAGCCTCGCAGGCCTTGACTACGAGCAGTACTTC. The full variable domain, rest sourced from reference TRBV7-9 and TRBJ2-7, is DTGVSQNPRHKITKRGQNVTFRCDPISEHNRLYWYRQTLGQGPEFLTYFQNEAQLEKSRLLSDRFSAERPKGSFSTLEIQRTEQGDSAMYLCASSLAGLDYEQYFGPGTRLTVT.

Only a few counts were recorded for this clonotype. The rearrangement uses TRBV20-1 and TRBJ1-4; weak D call: TRBD1 (5 bases). The germline gives CDR1 DFQATT, CDR2 SNEGSKA (reference sequence). Between the trimmed V and J ends, which lost 6 bases and 8 bases, there was a span of 19 bases. This CDR3 contains 14 residues. In DNA, the CDR3 is TGCAGTGCCAGATGGGGGAGTGGCACAGAAAAACTGTTTTTT. Protein product: CSARWGSGTEKLFF.

The sample holds a few counts of this clonotype. The CDR3 protein is CSVTTTGGYEQYF. The CDR3 coding sequence is TGCAGCGTCACCACGACAGGGGGCTACGAGCAGTACTTC. J is TRBJ2-7 and V is TRBV29-1, with TRBD1 matching 9 bases. Germline CDR1 reads SQVTM; CDR2 reads ANQGSEA. V lost 6 bases and J lost 3; bases outside the gene matches: 6. The CDR3 loop spans 13 amino acids.

V is TRBV30 and J is TRBJ2-1, with TRBD2 identical over 8 bases. Germline CDR1 GTSNPN, CDR2 SVGIG (reference sequence). Germline trimming cut 1 base from V and 6 bases from J; bases unmatched to any gene: 2. The CDR3 contains 13 residues. The CDR3 spells CAWSAGLANEQFF. CDR3 bases: TGTGCCTGGAGTGCCGGACTAGCCAATGAGCAGTTCTTC.

This sequence joins TRBV27 and TRBJ2-7; maybe TRBD2 (6 bases). CDR1 and CDR2 (germline): MNHEY, SMNVEV (reference sequence). The CDR3 contains 15 residues. Trimming removed 2 bases from V and 2 bases from J, with 13 bases in between. The CDR3 bases are TGTGCCAGCAGTTTAGGCGGGGACGGCACCTACGAGCAGTACTTC. This translates into CASSLGGDGTYEQYF.

The V and J genes are TRBV28 and TRBJ1-1; TRBD1 might be the D (5 bases). Looked up from germline, CDR1 is MDHEN and CDR2 is SYDVKM. Between the trimmed V and J ends, which lost 1 base and 5 bases, there was a span of 17 bases. This CDR3 region has 16 residues. DNA for the CDR3: TGTGCCAGCAGTTTATCGGTGGGGCGATCAGGGACTGAAGCTTTCTTT. This codes for CASSLSVGRSGTEAFF.

The J gene is TRBJ1-1, the V gene TRBV29-1, with a tentative D call TRBD1 (5 bases). Per germline, CDR1 SQVTM and CDR2 ANQGSEA. This CDR3 is 11 amino acids long. V was trimmed by 2 bases and J by 10 bases, leaving 11 bases between them. CDR3 DNA: TGCAGCGTTGAAAGGGACGGCGGAGCTTTCTTT. It translates to CSVERDGGAFF.

V and J are TRBV11-1 and TRBJ1-2, with 9 bases matching TRBD1. V lost 4 bases to trimming and J lost 4 bases; unmatched junction nucleotides: 7. The germline CDR1 and CDR2 sequences are SGHAT and FQDESV (reference sequence). This CDR3 is 15 amino acids long. In nucleotides, the CDR3 is TGTGCCAGCAGCTCCAGGACAGGGGAAGTCTATGGCTACACCTTC. Amino acids: CASSSRTGEVYGYTF.

This clonotype was detected ten times or more. J is TRBJ2-7 and V is TRBV13, with D possibly TRBD1 on 6 matching bases. CDR1 and CDR2 (germline): PRHDT, FYEKMQ (reference sequence). Trimming removed 4 bases at V and 0 bases at J, with 10 bases between. This CDR3 contains 14 residues. The CDR3 DNA reads TGTGCCAGCAGCTCCGAGGACAGCTCCTACGAGCAGTACTTC. Amino acids: CASSSEDSSYEQYF.

At least ten counts were recorded for this clonotype. The V and J genes are TRBV28 and TRBJ2-5; TRBD1 aligns across 7 bases. The CDR3 length is 16 residues. Germline assignment: CDR1 MDHEN and CDR2 SYDVKM. J was trimmed by 2 bases and V by 2 bases; bases with no gene match: 8. The CDR3 DNA reads as TGTGCCAGCAGTTTAGGAGGCAGGGGGAATCAAGAGACCCAGTACTTC. Translated: CASSLGGRGNQETQYF.

This clonotype was found many times. V and J are TRBV7-2 and TRBJ1-2; no definite D call. The V gene lost 4 bases and the J gene lost 0 bases, with 12 bases spanning the gap. Germline V gives CDR1 SGHTA, CDR2 FQGNSA. CDR3 length: 15 amino acids. The CDR3 here is CASSYPRTANYGYTF. In nucleotides, the CDR3 is TGTGCCAGCAGCTACCCGAGAACAGCTAACTATGGCTACACCTTC.

This clonotype was seen at least ten times. The chain carries TRBV6-5 and TRBJ1-2, with a weak D call TRBD1 (6 bases). Germline CDR1 and CDR2: MNHEY and SVGAGI. The CDR3 totals 17 residues. The ends were cut back, 4 bases at V and 4 bases at J, with 22 bases in the middle. The CDR3 region has the DNA TGTGCCAGCAGTTCTAAGCCGGGGGGGGCGCGGGGCTATGGCTACACCTTC. Translation: CASSSKPGGARGYGYTF.

This clonotype was detected ten times or more. This chain connects TRBV3-1 to TRBJ1-1; 8 bases match TRBD1. The CDR3 totals 16 residues. CDR1 and CDR2 from the germline V gene are LGHDT and YNNKEL (reference sequence). V was clipped by 3 bases and J by 0 bases; unmatched bases: 6. CDR3: CASSQAMTGVNTEAFF. The CDR3 nucleotides are TGTGCCAGCAGCCAGGCCATGACAGGGGTGAACACTGAAGCTTTCTTT.

The genes are TRBV6-1 and TRBJ1-1, with a tentative D call TRBD1 (6 bases). Germline CDR1 MNHNS, CDR2 SASEGT. This CDR3 region has 13 residues. V lost 6 bases to trimming and J lost 3 bases, with 11 bases between them. CDR3 loop: CASRRGQDTEAFF. The CDR3 DNA follows: TGTGCCAGCAGGCGGGGGCAGGACACTGAAGCTTTCTTT.

This clonotype was detected ten times or more. The V and J genes are TRBV24-1 and TRBJ2-7; TRBD2 agrees at 8 bases. Per the germline V gene, CDR1 is KGHDR and CDR2 is SFDVKD. This CDR3 contains 16 residues. V gave up 2 bases and J gave up 4 bases; unmatched junction bases: 9. For the CDR3, the DNA is TGTGCCACCAGTGATTCGGGGGGGACGAGTAGATACGAGCAGTACTTC. Its protein product is CATSDSGGTSRYEQYF.

The chain employs TRBV28 and TRBJ2-7, with D hard to call. Trimming took off 9 bases at V and 7 bases at J, with 16 bases between the two ends. Germline V gene sequence: CDR1 MDHEN, CDR2 SYDVKM. The CDR3 has 12 residues. The CDR3 DNA follows: TGTGCCAGTTCTCGGGCTACTTGGGAGCAGTACTTC. It specifies CASSRATWEQYF. Complete variable domain (other parts from reference TRBV28 and TRBJ2-7): DVKVTQSSRYLVKRTGEKVFLECVQDMDHENMFWYRQDPGLGLRLIYFSYDVKMKEKGDIPEGYSVSREKKERFSLILESASTNQTSMYLCASSRATWEQYFGPGTRLTVT.

This clonotype was seen a handful of times. J is TRBJ2-7 and V is TRBV27; no clear D gene. There are 16 residues in the CDR3. Germline V gene sequence: CDR1 MNHEY, CDR2 SMNVEV (reference sequence). Trimming stripped 2 bases from V and 0 bases from J, with 14 bases between. The CDR3 is CASSLGLGTSSYEQYF. Here the CDR3 DNA reads TGTGCCAGCAGTTTAGGGTTGGGAACCTCCTCCTACGAGCAGTACTTC.

This rearrangement joins TRBV19 to TRBJ1-5; TRBD1 might be the D (6 bases). The CDR3 runs 13 residues. The V gene lost 4 bases and the J gene lost 9 bases, with 13 bases spanning the gap. Germline lookup yields CDR1 LNHDA and CDR2 SQIVND (reference sequence). CDR3 sequence (DNA): TGTGCCAGTAGTAACACAGGGCTCTCGCCCCAGCATTTT. This gives the protein CASSNTGLSPQHF.

This chain connects TRBV6-2 or TRBV6-3 to TRBJ1-2; 9 bases are a match to TRBD1. This CDR3 spans 14 amino acids. With V trimmed by 5 bases and J by 6 bases, 7 bases remained unmatched. The V gene's germline CDR1 is MNHEY and CDR2 SVGEGT. This chain's CDR3 is CASSDPGQGHGYTF. The CDR3 bases are TGTGCCAGCAGTGATCCGGGACAGGGTCATGGCTACACCTTC.

The table lists this clonotype with many counts. The chain carries TRBV6-2 or TRBV6-3 and TRBJ1-2, with a tentative D call TRBD1 (6 bases). The V end lost 8 bases, the J end lost 6 bases, and 16 bases lay between the germline ends. In germline, CDR1 is MNHEY, CDR2 SVGEGT. This CDR3 is 13 amino acids long. The CDR3 loop is CASRKSGEDGYTF. The CDR3 DNA sequence: TGTGCCAGCCGCAAGTCAGGGGAGGATGGCTACACCTTC.

Ten or more counts support this clonotype. This rearrangement joins TRBV27 to TRBJ1-2; 8 bases align to TRBD1. Germline CDR1 MNHEY, CDR2 SMNVEV (reference sequence). Trimming took 5 bases from V and 4 from J; bases not matched to a gene: 9. This CDR3 is 15 amino acids long. CDR3 in DNA: TGTGCCAGCAGTCAGGACAGGGAACGAGGCTATGGCTACACCTTC. This gives the protein CASSQDRERGYGYTF.

This clonotype showed up many times. The chain has TRBV7-3 and TRBJ1-2; 7 positions agree with TRBD1. Unmatched junction bases numbered 16, after V lost 6 bases and J lost 6 bases. Germline V gene sequence: CDR1 SGHTA, CDR2 FQGTGA. The CDR3 runs 16 residues. The CDR3 is CASSPYRTTDRDGYTF. In nucleotides, the CDR3 is TGTGCCAGCAGTCCTTACCGAACAACTGACAGGGATGGCTACACCTTC.

CDR3 bases: TGTGCCAGCAGCCCCTCAGGCTCCTATGGCTACACCTTC. Protein: CASSPSGSYGYTF. V gene TRBV12-3 or TRBV12-4 combines with J gene TRBJ1-2; D ambiguous. The CDR3 loop spans 13 amino acids. Between the trimmed V and J ends, which lost 6 bases and 4 bases, there was a span of 12 bases.

There are a few counts of this clonotype. Since no conserved phenylalanine or tryptophan closes the CDR3, a read error is the likely cause. The DNA is left out, because the CDR3 cannot be placed on it with certainty; the CDR3 is given as TCRdb lists it. The V call is TRBV11-2, the J call TRBJ2-7; the table names TRBD2, a call not compared with the DNA. Germline lookup yields CDR1 SGHAT and CDR2 FQNNGV. With termini counted, the CDR3 has 9 amino acids. The CDR3 spells CASSLRLAG.

Ten or more counts support this clonotype. The DNA of the CDR3 is TGTGCCAGCAGCACGCGAGAGTACTACGAGCAGTACTTC. Its protein is CASSTREYYEQYF. The genes are TRBV7-9 and TRBJ2-7; D remains ambiguous. The CDR3 has 13 amino acids. Trimming cost V 5 bases and J 3 bases, with 11 bases left between them. The germline V gene has CDR1 SEHNR and CDR2 FQNEAQ (reference sequence).

This clonotype has ten or more counts. The chain joins TRBV18 to TRBJ2-7; D not resolved. The germline V gene encodes CDR1 KGHSH and CDR2 LQKENI. The CDR3 is made up of 13 amino acids. Trimming shortened V by 2 bases and J by 2 bases, and 7 bases separated the two germline ends. CDR3: CASSPDQAYEQYF. The CDR3 region has the DNA TGTGCCAGCTCACCAGACCAGGCCTACGAGCAGTACTTC.

This clonotype came up many times. This chain links TRBV12-3 or TRBV12-4 with TRBJ1-2, with TRBD1 matching 9 bases. The ends lost 5 bases at V and 4 bases at J; junction bases unmatched: 8. The CDR3 has 15 residues. CDR3 nucleotide sequence: TGTGCCAGCAGTCCTAACAGGGGGCGCACCTATGGCTACACCTTC. Amino acid sequence: CASSPNRGRTYGYTF.

The genes are TRBV27 and TRBJ1-5; no firm D call. Germline CDR1 reads MNHEY; CDR2 reads SMNVEV (reference sequence). Trimming cost V 5 bases and J 5 bases, with 10 bases left between them. This CDR3 is built from 13 residues. CDR3: CASSLSDDQPQHF. The CDR3 nucleotides are TGTGCCAGCAGTCTAAGCGATGATCAGCCCCAGCATTTT.